Included here is one TCR beta chain sequence, with context. The data derive from a study of blood T cell repertoires in COVID-19. Study-level background: COVID-19 samples from acute and convalescent phases originated in the United States, Italy and Spain. T cells, B-cell-depleted T cells, or PBMCs provided the cDNA or gDNA that served as material.

Per the study methods: The assay estimated nucleated cells by amplifying reference gene primers. Method: immunoSEQ multiplex PCR; TCRdb's copy keeps in-frame clones and lacks some. From that table come the V and J calls and clone size; the DNA was used to work out D and trimming. The sample carries around 100,000 clones, over 75% recorded once. V gave up 6 bases and J gave up 6 bases, with 11 bases separating them. Germline V gene lookup returns CDR1 MNHEY and CDR2 SVGEGT. This CDR3 region has 12 residues. Sequencing input: peripheral blood. This sequence joins TRBV6-2 or TRBV6-3 and TRBJ1-1; D ambiguous. The receptor comes from a man aged 45-65 years with acute or convalescent COVID-19. The CDR3 DNA sequence: TGTGCCAGCAGCACCGCGGAGTCTGAAGCTTTCTTT. Translating it yields CASSTAESEAFF.